The 17 T cell receptor beta chains below all came from one sample that was sequenced in a study of T cell changes during pregnancy in multiple sclerosis. TCRdb's table, derived via immunoSEQ multiplex PCR, lists solely in-frame clones and lacks some. The table has 50,000 to 70,000 clones, 92% seen once. The specimen comprised peripheral blood, sampled in the first trimester of pregnancy. Every receptor here comes from a female donor with multiple sclerosis, enrolled in a pregnancy study.

This chain links TRBV6-6 with TRBJ1-2, with D possibly TRBD1 on 6 matching bases. Germline V gives CDR1 MNHNY, CDR2 SVGAGI (reference sequence). V dropped 10 bases and J dropped 3 bases, with 12 bases sitting between them. This CDR3 has 12 amino acids. The CDR3 region is CATQDSYYGYTF. Here the CDR3 DNA reads TGTGCCACCCAGGACAGTTACTATGGCTACACCTTC.

The chain links TRBV5-6 to TRBJ2-5, with 8 bases lining up with TRBD1. V lost 4 bases to trimming and J lost 1 base; unmatched junction nucleotides: 3. The length of the CDR3 is 14 residues. CDR1 SGHDT and CDR2 YYEEEE come from the germline V gene. The CDR3 DNA follows: TGTGCCAGCAGCGGGACAGGTCGCCAAGAGACCCAGTACTTC. Its protein product is CASSGTGRQETQYF.

V is TRBV5-6 and J is TRBJ1-5; 9 bases align to TRBD1. The CDR3 is 15 amino acids. Germline CDR1 SGHDT, CDR2 YYEEEE. J was trimmed by 6 bases and V by 4 bases; bases with no gene match: 8. In nucleotides, the CDR3 is TGTGCCAGCAGCCTGGGGGACAGGGCCACTCAGCCCCAGCATTTT. Translating it yields CASSLGDRATQPQHF. The variable domain in full, with the rest retrieved from reference TRBV5-6 and TRBJ1-5, is DAGVTQSPTHLIKTRGQQVTLRCSPKSGHDTVSWYQQALGQGPQFIFQYYEEEERQRGNFPDRFSGHQFPNYSSELNVNALLLGDSALYLCASSLGDRATQPQHFGDGTRLSIL.

The V gene is TRBV7-2, the J gene TRBJ2-3; D unresolved. The V gene lost 0 bases and the J gene lost 3 bases, with 10 bases spanning the gap. In germline, CDR1 is SGHTA, CDR2 FQGNSA. CDR3 size: 15 residues. In DNA form, the CDR3 reads TGTGCCAGCAGCTTAGCGGGCAAAAAGACAGATACGCAGTATTTT. Amino acid sequence: CASSLAGKKTDTQYF.

The rearrangement uses TRBV2 and TRBJ1-1, with D possibly being TRBD1 (6 bases). Between the trimmed V and J ends, which lost 6 bases and 1 base, there was a span of 12 bases. Germline values: CDR1 SNHLY, CDR2 FYNNEI. This CDR3 contains 14 residues. The CDR3 spells CASSLRGRNTEAFF. CDR3 coding DNA: TGTGCCAGCAGCCTCAGGGGTAGGAACACTGAAGCTTTCTTT.

The chain recombines TRBV9 with TRBJ2-1; TRBD2 aligns across 13 bases. CDR1 is SGDLS and CDR2 is YYNGEE in the germline V gene. The CDR3 contains 15 residues. The V and J ends lost 3 bases and 5 bases, in that order; junction bases with no gene match: 2. The DNA for the CDR3 is TGTGCCAGCAGCGACGGACTAGCGGGAGACAATGAGCAGTTCTTC. Translation gives CASSDGLAGDNEQFF. The full variable domain, completed using reference TRBV9 and TRBJ2-1, is DSGVTQTPKHLITATGQRVTLRCSPRSGDLSVYWYQQSLDQGLQFLIQYYNGEERAKGNILERFSAQQFPDLHSELNLSSLELGDSALYFCASSDGLAGDNEQFFGPGTRLTVL.

This chain uses TRBV5-6 with TRBJ1-1; D remains ambiguous. Looked up from germline, CDR1 is SGHDT and CDR2 is YYEEEE. V was shortened by 4 bases and J by 4 bases, with 11 bases between the two germline ends. CDR3 size: 13 residues. CDR3 nucleotides: TGTGCCAGCAGCCTGGCGGGGAGCACTGAAGCTTTCTTT. As protein: CASSLAGSTEAFF.

CDR3 region: CASRNPGQGATLHF. DNA for the CDR3: TGTGCCAGTAGGAACCCGGGACAGGGGGCGACCCTCCACTTT. The chain is built from TRBV19 and TRBJ1-6, with 12 bases aligning to TRBD1. Germline V CDR1 and CDR2: LNHDA, SQIVND (reference sequence). Trimming took 6 bases from V and 14 from J; bases not matched to a gene: 8. The CDR3 covers 14 residues.

This chain links TRBV27 with TRBJ2-3; 10 nucleotides align to TRBD2. V lost 3 bases and J lost 4; bases outside the gene matches: 4. Germline V CDR1 and CDR2: MNHEY, SMNVEV (reference sequence). The CDR3 covers 15 residues. The CDR3 DNA follows: TGTGCCAGCAGTTTTAGCGGGGGGCCCGCAGATACGCAGTATTTT. Amino acid sequence: CASSFSGGPADTQYF.

This sequence joins TRBV7-2 and TRBJ2-5; the match to TRBD2 covers 7 bases. Germline V lookup: CDR1 SGHTA, CDR2 FQGNSA. This CDR3 is built from 15 residues. With V trimmed by 2 bases and J by 3 bases, 6 bases remained unmatched. CDR3 sequence reads: CASSLILAAKETQYF. The CDR3 DNA follows: TGTGCCAGCAGCTTAATCCTAGCGGCCAAAGAGACCCAGTACTTC.

This clone was seen just once. The chain is built from TRBV7-9 and TRBJ2-3; 7 bases align to TRBD2. Trimming cost V 2 bases and J 1 base; bases outside gene matches: 3. Per germline, CDR1 SEHNR and CDR2 FQNEAQ (reference sequence). The CDR3 totals 15 residues. In DNA form, the CDR3 reads TGTGCCAGCAGCTTAACGGGGGGTGGCACAGATACGCAGTATTTT. Encoded protein: CASSLTGGGTDTQYF.

V usage is TRBV19 and J usage is TRBJ1-1, with D perhaps TRBD1 (6 bases). In germline, CDR1 is LNHDA, CDR2 SQIVND (reference sequence). This CDR3 contains 14 residues. V lost 3 bases to trimming and J lost 4 bases, with 12 bases between them. In DNA, the CDR3 is TGTGCCAGTAGTATGGAACAGGGAATCACTGAAGCTTTCTTT. Protein sequence: CASSMEQGITEAFF.

The rearrangement uses TRBV5-4 and TRBJ2-7; 8 bases match TRBD2. The CDR3 totals 15 residues. J was trimmed by 7 bases and V by 2 bases; bases with no gene match: 11. The germline V gene encodes CDR1 SGHNT and CDR2 YYREEE (reference sequence). The CDR3 sequence is CASSFGRGAPQEQYF. DNA for the CDR3: TGTGCCAGCAGCTTCGGGCGGGGGGCCCCGCAAGAGCAGTACTTC.

The V gene is TRBV7-3, the J gene TRBJ2-5; D uncertain. Germline V CDR1 and CDR2: SGHTA, FQGTGA. The CDR3 consists of 15 residues. With 1 base removed from V and 4 bases from J, the gap between germline ends came to 13 bases. Here the CDR3 reads CASSLSVGSRETQYF. The CDR3 nucleotides are TGTGCCAGCAGCTTAAGTGTAGGTTCTAGAGAGACCCAGTACTTC.

The chain employs TRBV2 and TRBJ2-5, with 9 bases lining up with TRBD2. CDR1 and CDR2 (germline): SNHLY, FYNNEI. V was pared by 4 bases and J by 5 bases, with 8 bases of the junction left unmatched. CDR3 length: 15 amino acids. The CDR3 coding sequence is TGTGCCAGCAGTGGCGGGGGGGGGATTGGGGAGACCCAGTACTTC. Translating it yields CASSGGGGIGETQYF.

The V call is TRBV7-3, the J call TRBJ2-3, with 11 bases identical to TRBD2. V trimming: 5 bases; J trimming: 3 bases; junction bases outside the gene matches: 10. Germline CDR1 and CDR2: SGHTA and FQGTGA. This CDR3 comprises 17 residues. The CDR3 loop is CASSAISGGADTDTQYF. The DNA for the CDR3 is TGTGCCAGCAGCGCAATTAGCGGGGGGGCCGATACAGATACGCAGTATTTT.

The chain combines TRBV7-9 with TRBJ1-1; 9 nucleotides line up with TRBD1. Germline V CDR1 and CDR2: SEHNR, FQNEAQ (reference sequence). This CDR3 comprises 14 residues. V was clipped by 5 bases and J by 0 bases; unmatched bases: 1. The CDR3 nucleotides read TGTGCCAGCAGCGGGACAGGGCTGAACACTGAAGCTTTCTTT. Translating it yields CASSGTGLNTEAFF.